The 2 T cell receptor beta chains below were found in one sample sequenced in a study of blood T cell repertoires in COVID-19. Only in-frame clones appear in the TCRdb table, and some are missing; sequencing was by immunoSEQ multiplex PCR. The sample includes 130,000 to 150,000 clones, 80% to 90% of them seen just once. Sequenced material: peripheral blood. These receptors were taken from a man aged 18 to 30 with COVID-19, enrolled during active disease.

This sequence joins TRBV23-1 and TRBJ2-7; the D is unclear. TRBV23-1 is an ORF for which the function is uncertain. The ends were cut back, 0 bases at V and 5 bases at J, with 11 bases in the middle. This CDR3 has 14 amino acids. CDR3 residues: CASSQSGRINEQYF. Here the CDR3 DNA reads TGCGCCAGCAGTCAATCGGGCCGGATCAACGAGCAGTACTTC.

This rearrangement joins TRBV28 to TRBJ2-4; D is perhaps TRBD1 (6 bases). V lost 4 bases, J lost 0 bases, and 10 bases lay in between. The CDR3 is 15 amino acids. Germline CDR1 reads MDHEN; CDR2 reads SYDVKM. Here the CDR3 reads CASSWTEQAKNIQYF. DNA of the CDR3: TGTGCCAGCAGTTGGACAGAGCAAGCCAAAAACATTCAGTACTTC.